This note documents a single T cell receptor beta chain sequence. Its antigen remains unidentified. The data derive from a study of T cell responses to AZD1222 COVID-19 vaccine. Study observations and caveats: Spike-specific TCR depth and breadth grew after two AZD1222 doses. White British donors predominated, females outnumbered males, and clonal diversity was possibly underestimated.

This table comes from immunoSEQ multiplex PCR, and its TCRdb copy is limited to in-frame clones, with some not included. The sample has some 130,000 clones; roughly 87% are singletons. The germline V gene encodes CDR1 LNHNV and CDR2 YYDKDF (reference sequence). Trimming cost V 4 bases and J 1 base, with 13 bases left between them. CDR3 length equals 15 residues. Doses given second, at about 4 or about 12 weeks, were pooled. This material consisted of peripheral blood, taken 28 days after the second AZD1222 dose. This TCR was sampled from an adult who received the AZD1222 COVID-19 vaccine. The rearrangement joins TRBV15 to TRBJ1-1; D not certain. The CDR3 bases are TGTGCCACCAGCACTAGACTGAGCGGGAACACTGAAGCTTTCTTT. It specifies CATSTRLSGNTEAFF.